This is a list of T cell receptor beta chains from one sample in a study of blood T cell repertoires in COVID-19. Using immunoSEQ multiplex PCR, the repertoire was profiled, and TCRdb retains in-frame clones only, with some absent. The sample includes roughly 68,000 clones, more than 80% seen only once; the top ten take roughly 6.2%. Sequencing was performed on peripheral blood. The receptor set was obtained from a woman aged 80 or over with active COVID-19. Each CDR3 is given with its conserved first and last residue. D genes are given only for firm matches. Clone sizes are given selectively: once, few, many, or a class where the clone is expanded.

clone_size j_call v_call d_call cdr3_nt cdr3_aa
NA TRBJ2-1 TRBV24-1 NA TGTGCCACCAGCCTGGAGCATGAGCAGTTCTTC CATSLEHEQFF
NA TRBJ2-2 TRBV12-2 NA TGTGCAAGTCGCCTACAGGACTTCGGGAGGGCCGTCACCGGGGAGCTGTTTTTT CASRLQDFGRAVTGELFF
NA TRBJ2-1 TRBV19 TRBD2 TGTGCCAGTACGAGGACAGCGGGACTAGCGGGAGGTAATGAGCAGTTCTTC CASTRTAGLAGGNEQFF
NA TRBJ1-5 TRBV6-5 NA TGTGCCAGCAGTCCTACAGATAGCAATCAGCCCCAGCATTTT CASSPTDSNQPQHF
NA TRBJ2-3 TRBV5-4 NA TGTGCCAGCAGCTTGTCTGGGGCCACAGATACGCAGTATTTT CASSLSGATDTQYF
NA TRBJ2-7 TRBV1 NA TGCACCAGCAGCCACCGGACTAGAACAAACTACGAGCAGTACTTC CTSSHRTRTNYEQYF
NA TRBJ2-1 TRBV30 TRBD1 TGTGCCTGGAGTCCCTCCCCAGGGGGCTCTTACAATGAGCAGTTCTTC CAWSPSPGGSYNEQFF
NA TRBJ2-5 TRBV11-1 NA TGTGCCAGCAGCTTAGTGGCCCAAGAGACCCAGTACTTC CASSLVAQETQYF
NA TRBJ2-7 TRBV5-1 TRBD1 TGCGCCAGCAACCCGACAGGGCCCCCTTACGAGCAGTACTTC CASNPTGPPYEQYF
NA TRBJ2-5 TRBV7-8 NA TGTGCCAGCACAGGAGGTGGGTGGGAGACCCAGTACTTC CASTGGGWETQYF
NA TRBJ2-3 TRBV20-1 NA TGCAGTGCTATGCAGTCGAATACGCAGTATTTT CSAMQSNTQYF
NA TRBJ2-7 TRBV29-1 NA TGCAGCGCAACTGGAGGAGGCTCTACCTACGAGCAGTACTTC CSATGGGSTYEQYF
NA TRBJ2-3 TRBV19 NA TGTGCCAGTAGGCTGACAGGAGGTAGGACAGATACGCAGTATTTT CASRLTGGRTDTQYF
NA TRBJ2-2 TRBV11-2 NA TGTGCCAGCAGCTTAGCCGCTTGGGGGGATTTGAACACCGGGGAGCTGTTTTTT CASSLAAWGDLNTGELFF
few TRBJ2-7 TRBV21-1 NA TGTGCCAGCAGCGTCGGGACACATTCCTACGAGCAGTACTTC CASSVGTHSYEQYF
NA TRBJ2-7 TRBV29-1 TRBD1 TGCAGCGTCGAAACAGGGGGCGCGCGACAGTACTTC CSVETGGARQYF
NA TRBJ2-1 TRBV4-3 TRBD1 TGCGCCAGCAGCCACGCCACCGTAGGACAGGCTTACAATGAGCAGTTCTTC CASSHATVGQAYNEQFF
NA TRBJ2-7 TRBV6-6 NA TGTGCCAGCTCTGGAGAGACCTACGAGCAGTACTTC CASSGETYEQYF
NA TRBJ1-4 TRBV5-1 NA TGCGCCAGCAGCTTGGGGGGCGTCGGGGAAAAACTGTTTTTT CASSLGGVGEKLFF
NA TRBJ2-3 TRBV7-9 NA TGTGCCAGCAGCTTACTAAACCCGGATACGCAGTATTTT CASSLLNPDTQYF
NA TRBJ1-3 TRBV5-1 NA TGCGCCAGCGGGGACACTCAAATAGGAAACACCATATATTTT CASGDTQIGNTIYF
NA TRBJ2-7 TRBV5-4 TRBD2 TGTGCCAGCAGCTCGGGACTAGCGGGAGTTTTCTACGAGCAGTACTTC CASSSGLAGVFYEQYF
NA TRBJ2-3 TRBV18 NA TGTGCCAGCTCACCCCAAGATACGCAGTATTTT CASSPQDTQYF
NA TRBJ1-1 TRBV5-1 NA TGCGCCAGCAGCTTGGATGGAGGGCCCGGGGCTGAAGCTTTCTTT CASSLDGGPGAEAFF
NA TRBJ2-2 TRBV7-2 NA TGTGCCAGCAGCCCCCCCGGCACCGGGGAGCTGTTTTTT CASSPPGTGELFF
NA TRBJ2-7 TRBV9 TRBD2 TGTGCCAGCAGTGAGACCCCTAGCGGGAGATTCTACGAGCAGTACTTC CASSETPSGRFYEQYF
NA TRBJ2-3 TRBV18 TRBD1 TGTGCCAGCTCACCCTTCGGTTCAGGGGGAACAGATACGCAGTATTTT CASSPFGSGGTDTQYF